This TCR beta chain stems from a study of regulatory T cells in long-lasting Graves disease. Construction of TCR beta libraries relied on iRepertoire HTBI primers and on Arm-PCR targeting CDR3 regions. In TCRdb, the multiplex PCR reads were re-called with MiXCR into one record per CDR3 protein. There are 320,000 or so distinct CDR3 sequences in the sample; over 15% occur only once, and roughly 40% lies in the top ten. CDR3 length: 15 residues. Trimming cost V 4 bases and J 0 bases, with 10 bases left between them. As to time point: newly diagnosed GD, antithyroid drugs for less than 3 months. After RNA was extracted from PBMCs, the TCR library was made from it. Study outcomes and limitations: Gene preferences differed: TRBV28, TRBJ1-2, TRBJ2-5 in persistent cases.

This clonotype appeared many times. Antigen unknown. The clonotype comes from a female donor with Graves disease. V usage is TRBV12-3 or TRBV12-4 and J usage is TRBJ1-3; tentative D call: TRBD1 (6 bases). The specimen was peripheral blood mononuclear cells (PBMCs), collected at new diagnosis, from a patient treated with antithyroid drugs. CDR3 sequence: CASSSTGSSGNTIYF. CDR3 DNA sequence: TGTGCCAGCAGTTCCACAGGGTCCTCTGGAAACACCATATATTTT.